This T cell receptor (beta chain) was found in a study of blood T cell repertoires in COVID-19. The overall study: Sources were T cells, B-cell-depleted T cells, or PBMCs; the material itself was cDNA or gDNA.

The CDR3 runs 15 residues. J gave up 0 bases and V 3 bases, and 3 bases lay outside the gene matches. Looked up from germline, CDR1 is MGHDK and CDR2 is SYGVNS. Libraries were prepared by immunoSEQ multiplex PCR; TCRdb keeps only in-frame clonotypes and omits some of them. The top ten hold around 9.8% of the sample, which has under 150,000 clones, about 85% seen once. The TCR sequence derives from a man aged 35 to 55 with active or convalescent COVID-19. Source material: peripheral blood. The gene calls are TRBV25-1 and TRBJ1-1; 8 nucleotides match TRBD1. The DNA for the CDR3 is TGTGCCAGCAGTGACCAGGGGGCCTTGAACACTGAAGCTTTCTTT. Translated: CASSDQGALNTEAFF.